This entry features one T cell receptor beta chain sequence. No antigen is known for it. This sample is part of a study of early stage breast cancer tumors. The overall study: ER+/PR+/HER2- status applied to about 70% of the 16 invasive breast tumors. Study-level points and caveats: Most shared enriched TCRB sequences were commonly generated ones.

Sequencing used immunoSEQ multiplex PCR; TCRdb keeps in-frame clones, though not all of them. Among 25,000 to 30,000 clones listed, 55% to 75% were seen once. The receptor's source is a person in their fifties with breast cancer. Material for sequencing was blood.

The DNA of the CDR3 is TGTGCCAGCAGCTTACAAGCTGTGACAGGAGAGACCCAGTACTTC. It codes for CASSLQAVTGETQYF. This chain uses TRBV11-1 with TRBJ2-5, with D possibly being TRBD1 (6 bases). V lost 2 bases and J 4 bases, leaving 14 bases between the germline ends. CDR1 SGHAT and CDR2 FQDESV come from the germline V gene (reference sequence). There are 15 residues in the CDR3. The variable domain in full, with the rest retrieved from reference TRBV11-1 and TRBJ2-5, is EAEVAQSPRYKITEKSQAVAFWCDPISGHATLYWYRQILGQGPELLVQFQDESVVDDSQLPKDRFSAERLKGVDSTLKIQPAELGDSAMYLCASSLQAVTGETQYFGPGTRLLVL.